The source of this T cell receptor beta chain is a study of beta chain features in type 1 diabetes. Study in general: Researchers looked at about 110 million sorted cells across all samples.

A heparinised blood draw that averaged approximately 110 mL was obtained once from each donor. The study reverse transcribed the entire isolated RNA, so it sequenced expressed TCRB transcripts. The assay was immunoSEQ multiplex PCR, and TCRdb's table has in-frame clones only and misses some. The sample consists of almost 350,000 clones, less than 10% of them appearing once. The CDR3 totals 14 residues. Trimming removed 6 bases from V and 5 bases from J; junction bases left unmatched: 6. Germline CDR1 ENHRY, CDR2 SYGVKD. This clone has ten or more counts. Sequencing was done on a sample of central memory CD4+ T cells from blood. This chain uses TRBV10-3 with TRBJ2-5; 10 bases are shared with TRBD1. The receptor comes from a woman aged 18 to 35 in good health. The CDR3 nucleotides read TGTGCCATCAGCGGGACAGGGGATAAGGAGACCCAGTACTTC. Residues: CAISGTGDKETQYF.